This T cell receptor beta chain was sequenced during a study of neurological immune-mediated disorders. Trimming stripped 2 bases from V and 8 bases from J, with 9 bases between. The germline V gene has CDR1 MNHEY and CDR2 SVGEGT. The CDR3 spans 12 residues. Findings and caveats of the study: When grouped phylogenetically, the repertoires of 18 of the 34 multiple sclerosis patients fell together in one related-CDR3 cluster, which is a possible signature. Because no CDR3 amino acid sequences were shared across subjects by expanded clones, private repertoires were suggested in all groups.

In its sample, this clonotype was seen many times. Its antigen is as yet unknown. TCRdb reanalysed the 5' RACE reads using MiXCR and keeps one entry per CDR3 protein. The table has roughly 60,000 distinct CDR3 sequences, roughly 3.5% seen once; the top ten hold about 3%. The chain couples TRBV6-2 or TRBV6-3 to TRBJ1-2; D gene ambiguous. This receptor was taken from a woman under 40 with multiple sclerosis. The sample was PBMCs. CDR3 coding DNA: TGTGCCAGCAGTTACGAAAGCCTCGGCTACACCTTC. It specifies CASSYESLGYTF.